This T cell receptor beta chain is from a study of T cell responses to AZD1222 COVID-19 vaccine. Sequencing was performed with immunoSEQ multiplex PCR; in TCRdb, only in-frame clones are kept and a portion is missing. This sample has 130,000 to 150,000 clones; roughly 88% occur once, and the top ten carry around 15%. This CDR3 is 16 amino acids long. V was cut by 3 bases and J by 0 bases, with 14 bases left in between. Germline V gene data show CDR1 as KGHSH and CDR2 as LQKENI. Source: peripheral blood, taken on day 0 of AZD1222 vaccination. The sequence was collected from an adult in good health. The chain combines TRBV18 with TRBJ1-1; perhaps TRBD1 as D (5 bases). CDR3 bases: TGTGCCAGCTCACCCGTGGCAGGGTTCATGAACACTGAAGCTTTCTTT. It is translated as CASSPVAGFMNTEAFF.